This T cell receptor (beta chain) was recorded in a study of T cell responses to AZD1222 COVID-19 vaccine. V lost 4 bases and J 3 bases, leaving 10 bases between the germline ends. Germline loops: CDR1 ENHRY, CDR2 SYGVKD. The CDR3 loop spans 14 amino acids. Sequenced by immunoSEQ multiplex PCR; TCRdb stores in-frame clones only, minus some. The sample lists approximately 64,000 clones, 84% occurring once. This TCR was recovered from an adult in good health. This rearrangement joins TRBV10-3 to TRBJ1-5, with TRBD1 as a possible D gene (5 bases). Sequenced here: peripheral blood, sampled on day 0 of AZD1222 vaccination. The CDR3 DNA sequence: TGTGCCATCAGTGGGTCAGGGTCCAATCAGCCCCAGCATTTT. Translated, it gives CAISGSGSNQPQHF.